This TCR beta chain was documented in a study of cytomegalovirus exposure and HLA in healthy donors. Study-level background: Most donors, just over 80% of 350 to 450 genotyped, fell in the Caucasian-associated ancestry cluster.

General study findings and limits: Cytomegalovirus status was reportedly diagnosed by the classifier with high specificity and sensitivity.

This CDR3 is 15 amino acids long. Trimming removed 2 bases at V and 6 bases at J, with 17 bases between. Germline V lookup: CDR1 KGHSH, CDR2 LQKENI. The PCR used 60 Vbeta and 13 Jbeta primers. The repertoire was sequenced with immunoSEQ multiplex PCR; TCRdb's copy has only in-frame clones and lacks some. The sample totals some 200,000 clones. Comment on this clone: The antigen is undetermined.

The chain has TRBV18 and TRBJ2-7, with a weak D call TRBD2 (6 bases). Specimen: PBMCs. The sequence came from a woman younger than 30 in good health and CMV-seropositive. The CDR3, as DNA: TGTGCCAGCTCACCAGAAGGAAGTAGCGGTGGCGAGCAGTACTTC. Protein product: CASSPEGSSGGEQYF. The variable domain in full, completed from reference TRBV18 and TRBJ2-7, reads NAGVMQNPRHLVRRRGQEARLRCSPMKGHSHVYWYRQLPEEGLKFMVYLQKENIIDESGMPKERFSAEFPKEGPSILRIQQVVRGDSAAYFCASSPEGSSGGEQYFGPGTRLTVT.